This T cell receptor beta chain was observed in a study of CD4 T cells in lung cancer (dated by TCRdb to between 2018 and 2021). General notes on the study: To find responses to candidate mutation-encoded neoepitopes, the study screened blood T cells from NSCLC patients and isolated neoantigen-specific CD4+ T-cell clones and TCRs. A few patients undergoing curative-intent resections for stage I-III non-small cell lung cancer provided the tumor and non-adjacent lung tissue. The patients who underwent resection had lung adenocarcinoma or squamous cell carcinoma, were aged 60 to 69 when blood was donated, and were mostly former smokers. Treatments received by the patients before blood donation included platinum chemotherapy, and some patients received nivolumab or pembrolizumab. Deep sequencing of TCRB was used to follow the frequency of neoantigen-specific clonotypes in tumor resections, non-adjacent lung and cultured T-cell products.

Comments on this clone: This receptor's antigen is unknown. Base quality data are lacking; no much larger clone is found one base away.

On the study overall, not on this receptor specifically: Some responses derived from blood might reflect in vitro priming of naive T cells or cross-reactivity instead of memory responses to the cancer.

From the same resection, non-adjacent lung tissue was collected as far as possible from the malignant lesion, at a distance of at least 3 cm. From the cysteine up to the phenylalanine, the CDR3 has a length of 15 residues. Of the read, only the CDR3 DNA is kept; its 45 bases are in frame from base 1. CDR1 SEHNR and CDR2 FQNEAQ were looked up in the germline V gene (reference sequence). V drops 7 bases and J drops 1 base, leaving 16 bases in between. The method behind the library was the immunoSEQ multiplex PCR assay. Qiagen DNeasy or QIAamp micro DNA kits were used to isolate DNA, and the Adaptive Biotechnology human TCRB sequencing kit was used to sequence TCRB. Sequencing of TCRB libraries was performed on an Illumina MiSeq. Under the source paper's analysis protocol: TCRB sequence data were analyzed using the kit provider's software, and tumor enrichment of clonotype templates was assessed with Fisher's exact test. Drawn from immuneACCESS, this table holds only the in-frame rearrangements with V and J called that TCRdb kept. Clones are partly lost; checked studies trace under half to an unresolved V gene and leave the rest unexplained. Clone size and the V and J calls come from that table; the DNA yielded D and trimming. This sample gives roughly 9,800 clones in total; more than 60% of them show up just once. The leading ten clones occupy over 15% of the sample.

This chain joins TRBV7-9 to TRBJ2-5, with a weak D call of TRBD2 (6 bases match). The clonotype comes from a man aged 55 to 70 with non-small cell lung cancer. Sequencing input: normal lung tissue taken away from the tumor. The sequenced DNA is TGTGCCAGCACCCGTGGAGGGACCTTCCAAGAGACCCAGTACTTC. Its protein is CASTRGGTFQETQYF.